The rows below give T cell receptor beta chains drawn from one sample of a study of blood T cell repertoires in COVID-19. Generated by immunoSEQ multiplex PCR, the TCRdb table keeps only in-frame clones and is missing some. The sample records more than 140,000 clones, 65% to 90% being singletons. The sample consisted of peripheral blood. These receptors originate from a woman aged 45 to 65 in a cohort sampled during active or convalescent COVID-19. CDR3s include the opening cysteine and the closing phenylalanine or tryptophan. A D gene is named only where the DNA matches it firmly. Clone size is stated in some rows and not others, as once, few, many or a class when expanded.

- | TRBJ2-7 | TRBD2 | TRBV4-3 | TGCGCCAGCAGCCAAGAACTGGGAGGGTACGAGCAGTACTTC | CASSQELGGYEQYF
many | TRBJ2-3 | - | TRBV18 | TGTGCCAGCTCACCGGGGCGTTCCCCAGATACGCAGTATTTT | CASSPGRSPDTQYF
once | TRBJ2-3 | - | TRBV7-8 | TGTGCCAGCAGCCCCGCAGGAGATACGCAGTATTTT | CASSPAGDTQYF
once | TRBJ1-1 | - | TRBV5-6 | TGTGCCAGCAGCTTATGGGGGCGAGGCACTGAAGCTTTCTTT | CASSLWGRGTEAFF
- | TRBJ1-3 | TRBD1 | TRBV25-1 | TGTGCCAGCAGTGAATCAGGGACAGGTGGAAACACCATATATTTT | CASSESGTGGNTIYF
- | TRBJ1-5 | - | TRBV27 | TGTGCCAGCAGTATAGCAGACAATCAGCCCCAGCATTTT | CASSIADNQPQHF
- | TRBJ2-7 | - | TRBV18 | TGTGCCAGCTCACCTCAGGGGAGCTCCTACGAGCAGTACTTC | CASSPQGSSYEQYF
- | TRBJ1-3 | - | TRBV7-2 | TGTGCCAGCAGCCATATAGGGGCAGCCCCTGGAAACACCATATATTTT | CASSHIGAAPGNTIYF
- | TRBJ2-3 | - | TRBV7-3 | TGTGCCAGCAGCTTAGCAGGTAGCGCAGATACGCAGTATTTT | CASSLAGSADTQYF
- | TRBJ1-1 | TRBD1 | TRBV7-6 | TGTGCCAGCAGCGCTCCGACAGGGGCGAACACTGAAGCTTTCTTT | CASSAPTGANTEAFF
- | TRBJ1-3 | - | TRBV11-3 | TGTGCCAGCAGCGACCGTGGGAGCACCATATATTTT | CASSDRGSTIYF
many | TRBJ2-7 | - | TRBV19 | TGTGCCAGTAGTATGGCAGGGGATATGAGGGGCCACGAGCAGTACTTC | CASSMAGDMRGHEQYF
few | TRBJ2-1 | TRBD2 | TRBV3-1/TRBV3-2 | TGTGCCAGCAGCCAAGATACCGTAGCGGGGGGCCGGGGTAAGTTCTTC | CASSQDTVAGGRGKFF
few | TRBJ2-3 | - | TRBV4-2 | TGTGCCAGCAGCCAATTCGAGAGATCAGATACGCAGTATTTT | CASSQFERSDTQYF
- | TRBJ2-2 | - | TRBV21-1 | TGTGCCAGCAGCAAATACAGGGGGGCGAGGACCGGGGAGCTGTTTTTT | CASSKYRGARTGELFF
- | TRBJ2-6 | - | TRBV4-1 | TGCGCCAGCAGCCAAGCCCGGGGGACTGGGGAAACCTCTGGGGCCAACGTCCTGACTTTC | CASSQARGTGETSGANVLTF
- | TRBJ2-1 | TRBD2 | TRBV29-1 | TGCAGCGTTGATCGGGCTAGCGGGGGCATTTTCGATGAGCAGTTCTTC | CSVDRASGGIFDEQFF
- | TRBJ2-7 | TRBD2 | TRBV30 | TGTGCCTGGAGTTTCGCGGGGGGAAACTACGAGCAGTACTTC | CAWSFAGGNYEQYF
- | TRBJ1-1 | TRBD1 | TRBV10-3 | TGTGCCATCAGTGAAGGGGGCCCCATGAACACTGAAGCTTTCTTT | CAISEGGPMNTEAFF
- | TRBJ2-7 | - | TRBV30 | TGTGCCTGGATGTCGCAGGGGGGCTACGAGCAGTACTTC | CAWMSQGGYEQYF
- | TRBJ1-5 | TRBD1 | TRBV6-5 | TGTGCCAGCAGTTACATACAGGGGGATCAGCCCCAGCATTTT | CASSYIQGDQPQHF
few | TRBJ1-1 | - | TRBV11-2 | TGTGCCAGCAGCTTAATAGGACAGTGGAGGACTGAAGCTTTCTTT | CASSLIGQWRTEAFF